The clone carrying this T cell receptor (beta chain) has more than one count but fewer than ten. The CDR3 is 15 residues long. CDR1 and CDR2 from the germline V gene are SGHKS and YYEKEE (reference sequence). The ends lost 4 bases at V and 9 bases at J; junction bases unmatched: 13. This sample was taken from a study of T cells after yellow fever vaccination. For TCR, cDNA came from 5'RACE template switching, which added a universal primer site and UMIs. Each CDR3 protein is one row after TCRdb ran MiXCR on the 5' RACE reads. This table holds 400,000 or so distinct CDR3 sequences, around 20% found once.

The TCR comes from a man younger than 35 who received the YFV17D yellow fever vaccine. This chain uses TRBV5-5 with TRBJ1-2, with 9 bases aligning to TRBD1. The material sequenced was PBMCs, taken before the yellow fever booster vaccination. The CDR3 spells CASSRGTGRPPSYTF. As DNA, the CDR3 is TGTGCCAGCAGCCGAGGGACAGGGAGGCCCCCGAGCTACACCTTC.